The rows below give T cell receptor beta chains drawn from one sample of a study of CD8 T cells in ankylosing spondylitis. TCRdb re-called the 5' RACE reads with MiXCR, one entry per CDR3 protein. Of 50,000 to 75,000 distinct CDR3 sequences in the sample, 6.2% were seen once. The sequenced sample consisted of synovial fluid, either unsorted or a sorted T cell fraction (not recorded which). Source of these receptors: a male donor with ankylosing spondylitis. The CDR3 runs from the conserved cysteine through the conserved F or W. A D gene is named only where the DNA matches it firmly. Not all rows give a size; the values are once, few, many and, for expanded clones, a class.

j_gene | d_gene | abundance | v_gene | CDR3aa | CDR3nt
TRBJ2-1 | TRBD2 | many | TRBV7-2 | CASSWSGRAVNEQFF | TGTGCCAGCAGCTGGAGCGGGAGGGCCGTCAATGAGCAGTTCTTC
TRBJ1-3 | TRBD1 | many | TRBV28 | CASSLRTGRGNTIYF | TGTGCCAGCAGTTTACGGACAGGGAGAGGAAACACCATATATTTT
TRBJ2-7 | . | . | TRBV5-6 | CASSLPGAIYEQYF | TGTGCCAGCAGCTTACCCGGGGCGATCTACGAGCAGTACTTC
TRBJ1-4 | . | . | TRBV7-2 | CASSLARASEKLFF | TGTGCCAGCAGCTTAGCCAGGGCTAGTGAAAAACTGTTTTTT
TRBJ2-5 | . | many | TRBV2 | CAGIEETQYF | TGTGCCGGTATTGAAGAGACCCAGTACTTC
TRBJ2-1 | TRBD2 | many | TRBV5-1 | CASSLTSGGGPEQFF | TGCGCCAGCAGCTTGACTAGCGGAGGAGGTCCTGAGCAGTTCTTC
TRBJ2-7 | . | . | TRBV7-9 | CASSLVGDSYEQYF | TGTGCCAGCAGCTTAGTCGGTGACTCCTACGAGCAGTACTTC
TRBJ1-1 | TRBD1 | many | TRBV3-1 | CASSQDARTGDAFF | TGTGCCAGCAGCCAAGATGCTAGGACAGGGGACGCTTTCTTT
TRBJ2-7 | . | few | TRBV19 | CASSMGGIGREQYF | TGTGCCAGTAGTATGGGAGGAATTGGGCGGGAGCAGTACTTC
TRBJ2-1 | . | many | TRBV3-1 | CASSHRGGEQFF | TGTGCCAGCAGCCATCGAGGTGGTGAGCAGTTCTTC
TRBJ1-5 | TRBD1 | many | TRBV20-1 | CSARGQPPEIWAQHF | TGCAGTGCTAGGGGACAGCCTCCTGAAATATGGGCCCAGCATTTT
TRBJ2-3 | . | . | TRBV28 | CASSPTSTDTQYF | TGTGCCAGCAGTCCAACTAGCACAGATACGCAGTATTTT
TRBJ2-7 | TRBD2 | few | TRBV20-1 | CSARDARLAGALEYF | TGCAGTGCTAGAGATGCTAGACTAGCGGGAGCTCTAGAGTACTTC
TRBJ1-4 | TRBD1 | . | TRBV30 | CAWSPSRDRGDEKLFF | TGTGCCTGGAGCCCGTCCCGGGACAGGGGAGATGAAAAACTGTTTTTT
TRBJ1-4 | . | many | TRBV5-1 | CASSSSDATNEKLFF | TGCGCCAGCAGCTCCTCCGATGCAACTAATGAAAAACTGTTTTTT
TRBJ1-2 | . | few | TRBV28 | CASGQGFLRGYTF | TGTGCCAGCGGTCAGGGCTTTCTCCGAGGCTACACCTTC
TRBJ2-1 | TRBD2 | many | TRBV11-2 | CASSIRSSGRAYEQFF | TGTGCCAGCAGCATCAGATCTAGCGGGAGGGCCTACGAGCAGTTCTTC
TRBJ2-1 | TRBD2 | few | TRBV7-3 | CASSRGGRGEQFF | TGTGCCAGCAGCCGGGGGGGGCGAGGAGAGCAGTTCTTC
TRBJ1-1 | TRBD1 | many | TRBV29-1 | CSVDRGSVTEAFF | TGCAGCGTGGACAGGGGTTCGGTCACTGAAGCTTTCTTT
TRBJ2-3 | . | . | TRBV5-1 | CASSLNRDTDTQYF | TGCGCCAGCAGCTTAAACAGGGATACAGATACGCAGTATTTT
TRBJ2-2 | TRBD2 | few | TRBV4-2 | CASSQKWTSGTGELFF | TGTGCCAGCAGCCAAAAGTGGACTAGCGGGACCGGGGAGCTGTTTTTT
TRBJ2-7 | TRBD2 | . | TRBV20-1 | CSATGWGVAGGSYEQYF | TGCAGTGCTACGGGGTGGGGGGTAGCGGGAGGCTCCTACGAGCAGTACTTC
TRBJ1-3 | . | many | TRBV28 | CASSFGAAGNTIYF | TGTGCCAGCAGTTTCGGGGCGGCTGGAAACACCATATATTTT
TRBJ1-1 | . | few | TRBV7-2 | CASSSSWAEAFF | TGTGCCAGCAGCTCTTCATGGGCTGAAGCTTTCTTT
TRBJ2-1 | . | . | TRBV4-2 | CASSPTSDYNEQFF | TGTGCCAGCAGCCCCACGTCTGACTACAATGAGCAGTTCTTC
TRBJ1-1 | TRBD1 | . | TRBV28 | CASSLGLTGLTEAFF | TGTGCCAGCAGTTTGGGCCTGACAGGGCTTACTGAAGCTTTCTTT
TRBJ2-5 | TRBD1 | many | TRBV3-1 | CASSQDDREETQYF | TGTGCCAGCAGCCAAGACGACAGGGAGGAGACCCAGTACTTC
TRBJ2-7 | TRBD2 | many | TRBV20-1 | CSARGLAGPNYEQYF | TGCAGTGCTAGAGGACTAGCGGGACCAAACTACGAGCAGTACTTC
TRBJ2-1 | . | few | TRBV9 | CASSGGVSECAYNEQFF | TGTGCCAGCAGCGGAGGGGTCTCGGAGTGCGCCTACAATGAGCAGTTCTTC
TRBJ2-1 | TRBD2 | medium-sized | TRBV5-1 | CASSSGTSDEFF | TGCGCCAGCAGCTCCGGGACTAGCGATGAGTTCTTC
TRBJ2-3 | TRBD2 | many | TRBV7-3 | CASSPRAGVADTQYF | TGTGCCAGCAGCCCCCGTGCGGGAGTAGCAGATACGCAGTATTTT
TRBJ2-2 | TRBD2 | . | TRBV10-1 | CASSLAGDGTGELFF | TGCGCCAGCAGTCTAGCGGGAGATGGCACCGGGGAGCTGTTTTTT
TRBJ1-1 | TRBD1 | many | TRBV6-5 | CASSLPAGQGATEAFF | TGTGCCAGCAGTTTACCCGCCGGACAGGGGGCCACTGAAGCTTTCTTT